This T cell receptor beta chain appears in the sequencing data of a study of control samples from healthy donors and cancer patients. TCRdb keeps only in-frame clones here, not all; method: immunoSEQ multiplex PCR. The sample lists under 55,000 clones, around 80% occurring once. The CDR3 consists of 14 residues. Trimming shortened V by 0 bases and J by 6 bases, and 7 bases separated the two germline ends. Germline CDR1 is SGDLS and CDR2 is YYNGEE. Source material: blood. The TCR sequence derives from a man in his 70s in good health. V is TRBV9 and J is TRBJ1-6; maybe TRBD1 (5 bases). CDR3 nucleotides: TGTGCCAGCAGCGTAGATGGGGCTAATTCACCCCTCCACTTT. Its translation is CASSVDGANSPLHF. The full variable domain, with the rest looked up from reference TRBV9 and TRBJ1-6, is DSGVTQTPKHLITATGQRVTLRCSPRSGDLSVYWYQQSLDQGLQFLIQYYNGEERAKGNILERFSAQQFPDLHSELNLSSLELGDSALYFCASSVDGANSPLHFGNGTRLTVT.